Listed below are T cell receptor beta chains from one sample, sequenced in a study of blood T cell repertoires in COVID-19. TCRdb keeps only in-frame clones here, not all; method: immunoSEQ multiplex PCR. The sample lists about 100,000 clones, 80% to 90% seen once, with around 3.9% in the top ten. Sample: peripheral blood. These receptors originate from a human donor with COVID-19, enrolled during active disease. The donor label of this sample is uncertain. Each CDR3 is given with its conserved first and last residue. A D gene is named only where the DNA matches it firmly. Clone size is not always given. Where it is, it says once, few, many or a class for expanded clones.

v_call: TRBV12-3/TRBV12-4
d_call: TRBD1
j_call: TRBJ1-1
cdr3_length: 12
clone_size: NA
cdr3_aa: CASSLQGGEAFF
cdr3_nt: TGTGCCAGCAGTTTACAGGGGGGTGAAGCTTTCTTT

v_call: TRBV30
d_call: TRBD1
j_call: TRBJ2-3
cdr3_length: 14
clone_size: NA
cdr3_aa: CAWSRDRETDTQYF
cdr3_nt: TGTGCCTGGAGCCGGGACAGGGAGACAGATACGCAGTATTTT

v_call: TRBV19
d_call: NA
j_call: TRBJ1-5
cdr3_length: 17
clone_size: NA
cdr3_aa: CASDRTWGTSSNQPQHF
cdr3_nt: TGTGCCAGCGATCGGACTTGGGGGACTAGTTCGAATCAGCCCCAGCATTTT

v_call: TRBV2
d_call: TRBD1
j_call: TRBJ2-1
cdr3_length: 14
clone_size: NA
cdr3_aa: CASTVQGADNEQFF
cdr3_nt: TGTGCCAGCACAGTACAGGGGGCTGACAATGAGCAGTTCTTC

v_call: TRBV7-6
d_call: NA
j_call: TRBJ2-5
cdr3_length: 15
clone_size: NA
cdr3_aa: CASSLQSEYQETQYF
cdr3_nt: TGTGCCAGCAGCTTACAAAGCGAGTACCAAGAGACCCAGTACTTC

v_call: TRBV6-5
d_call: TRBD1
j_call: TRBJ1-4
cdr3_length: 15
clone_size: once
cdr3_aa: CASRPTGTGNEKLFF
cdr3_nt: TGTGCCAGCAGGCCAACCGGGACAGGGAATGAAAAACTGTTTTTT

v_call: TRBV28
d_call: TRBD1
j_call: TRBJ1-1
cdr3_length: 14
clone_size: NA
cdr3_aa: CASSPGQGTTEAFF
cdr3_nt: TGTGCCAGCAGTCCTGGACAGGGAACCACTGAAGCTTTCTTT

v_call: TRBV9
d_call: NA
j_call: TRBJ1-1
cdr3_length: 14
clone_size: NA
cdr3_aa: CASSPRGGSPEAFF
cdr3_nt: TGTGCCAGCAGCCCAAGGGGGGGAAGCCCTGAAGCTTTCTTT

v_call: TRBV6-5
d_call: TRBD1
j_call: TRBJ1-6
cdr3_length: 13
clone_size: NA
cdr3_aa: CASEGDRVSPLHF
cdr3_nt: TGTGCCAGCGAGGGGGACAGGGTATCACCCCTCCACTTT

v_call: TRBV28
d_call: NA
j_call: TRBJ1-5
cdr3_length: 18
clone_size: NA
cdr3_aa: CASSPLPGKSPSNQPQHF
cdr3_nt: TGTGCCAGCAGTCCACTTCCGGGTAAGAGCCCTAGCAATCAGCCCCAGCATTTT

v_call: TRBV3-1/TRBV3-2
d_call: NA
j_call: TRBJ2-5
cdr3_length: 15
clone_size: NA
cdr3_aa: CASSQDRGLLVTQYF
cdr3_nt: TGTGCCAGCAGCCAAGATCGGGGACTCTTGGTGACCCAGTACTTC

v_call: TRBV7-3
d_call: TRBD1
j_call: TRBJ1-6
cdr3_length: 16
clone_size: NA
cdr3_aa: CASSLRSRQGGSPLHF
cdr3_nt: TGTGCCAGCAGCTTAAGGTCGCGGCAGGGGGGATCACCCCTCCACTTT

v_call: TRBV2
d_call: TRBD1
j_call: TRBJ1-2
cdr3_length: 14
clone_size: NA
cdr3_aa: CASRGQGVYYGYTF
cdr3_nt: TGTGCCAGCAGGGGACAGGGAGTATATTACGGCTACACCTTC

v_call: TRBV6-5
d_call: NA
j_call: TRBJ1-1
cdr3_length: 14
clone_size: NA
cdr3_aa: CASSPGRVNTEAFF
cdr3_nt: TGTGCCAGCAGCCCCGGCAGGGTGAACACTGAAGCTTTCTTT

v_call: TRBV15
d_call: TRBD2
j_call: TRBJ2-1
cdr3_length: 15
clone_size: NA
cdr3_aa: CATSTSGGSYNEQFF
cdr3_nt: TGTGCCACCAGCACTAGCGGGGGCTCCTACAATGAGCAGTTCTTC

v_call: TRBV28
d_call: NA
j_call: TRBJ1-2
cdr3_length: 16
clone_size: NA
cdr3_aa: CASSLGTSDPERGYTF
cdr3_nt: TGTGCCAGCAGCCTGGGGACATCGGATCCCGAACGGGGCTACACCTTC

v_call: TRBV6-5
d_call: NA
j_call: TRBJ1-6
cdr3_length: 15
clone_size: NA
cdr3_aa: CASIGGSSYNSPLHF
cdr3_nt: TGTGCCAGCATTGGTGGGAGCTCCTATAATTCACCCCTCCACTTT

v_call: TRBV6-5
d_call: NA
j_call: TRBJ1-1
cdr3_length: 16
clone_size: NA
cdr3_aa: CASSYSPQGLVTEAFF
cdr3_nt: TGTGCCAGCAGTTACTCCCCACAGGGTTTAGTTACTGAAGCTTTCTTT

v_call: TRBV7-3
d_call: NA
j_call: TRBJ1-2
cdr3_length: 14
clone_size: once
cdr3_aa: CASSSGHTNYGYTF
cdr3_nt: TGTGCCAGCAGTTCGGGACACACTAACTATGGCTACACCTTC

v_call: TRBV15
d_call: NA
j_call: TRBJ2-3
cdr3_length: 15
clone_size: NA
cdr3_aa: CATSRDLLNPDTQYF
cdr3_nt: TGTGCCACCAGCAGAGATCTATTGAACCCCGATACGCAGTATTTT

v_call: TRBV11-2
d_call: TRBD1
j_call: TRBJ2-2
cdr3_length: 16
clone_size: NA
cdr3_aa: CASSETGTALTGELFF
cdr3_nt: TGTGCCAGCAGCGAAACCGGGACAGCACTGACCGGGGAGCTGTTTTTT

v_call: TRBV9
d_call: TRBD2
j_call: TRBJ2-1
cdr3_length: 16
clone_size: NA
cdr3_aa: CASSVGGTSGFDEQFF
cdr3_nt: TGTGCCAGCAGCGTAGGGGGTACTAGCGGTTTCGATGAGCAGTTCTTC

v_call: TRBV5-1
d_call: NA
j_call: TRBJ1-6
cdr3_length: 14
clone_size: NA
cdr3_aa: CASSSGRGDSPLHF
cdr3_nt: TGCGCCAGCAGCTCGGGTAGGGGTGATTCACCCCTCCACTTT

v_call: TRBV12-5
d_call: NA
j_call: TRBJ1-6
cdr3_length: 13
clone_size: NA
cdr3_aa: CASGAQGYSPLHF
cdr3_nt: TGTGCTAGTGGAGCGCAGGGGTATTCACCCCTCCACTTT

v_call: TRBV5-5
d_call: TRBD1
j_call: TRBJ2-7
cdr3_length: 15
clone_size: many
cdr3_aa: CASSSGTGQGYEQYF
cdr3_nt: TGTGCCAGCAGCTCGGGGACAGGACAGGGCTACGAGCAGTACTTC

v_call: TRBV27
d_call: TRBD2
j_call: TRBJ2-1
cdr3_length: 15
clone_size: NA
cdr3_aa: CASGTSGRQYNEQFF
cdr3_nt: TGTGCCAGCGGGACTAGCGGGAGACAATACAATGAGCAGTTCTTC

v_call: TRBV2
d_call: TRBD1
j_call: TRBJ1-4
cdr3_length: 14
clone_size: NA
cdr3_aa: CASMTGQGREKLFF
cdr3_nt: TGTGCCAGCATGACTGGACAGGGAAGGGAAAAACTGTTTTTT

v_call: TRBV5-6
d_call: TRBD1
j_call: TRBJ2-7
cdr3_length: 14
clone_size: NA
cdr3_aa: CASSQRTGSHEQYF
cdr3_nt: TGTGCCAGCAGCCAGAGGACAGGGAGCCACGAGCAGTACTTC

v_call: TRBV19
d_call: TRBD1
j_call: TRBJ1-2
cdr3_length: 15
clone_size: NA
cdr3_aa: CASSRARQGTYGYTF
cdr3_nt: TGTGCCAGTAGTAGGGCCCGACAGGGAACCTATGGCTACACCTTC

v_call: TRBV5-4
d_call: NA
j_call: TRBJ2-7
cdr3_length: 14
clone_size: NA
cdr3_aa: CASSLDPGGGEQYF
cdr3_nt: TGTGCCAGCAGCTTGGACCCAGGAGGAGGCGAGCAGTACTTC

v_call: TRBV6-4
d_call: NA
j_call: TRBJ2-2
cdr3_length: 15
clone_size: NA
cdr3_aa: CASSDDPTGGGELFF
cdr3_nt: TGTGCCAGCAGTGACGACCCTACCGGGGGCGGGGAGCTGTTTTTT

v_call: TRBV19
d_call: TRBD1
j_call: TRBJ1-1
cdr3_length: 14
clone_size: NA
cdr3_aa: CASSILRDSGKAFF
cdr3_nt: TGTGCCAGTAGTATTCTCCGGGACAGCGGAAAAGCTTTCTTT

v_call: TRBV4-1
d_call: TRBD1
j_call: TRBJ2-7
cdr3_length: 16
clone_size: NA
cdr3_aa: CASSRIPGQGADEQYF
cdr3_nt: TGCGCCAGCAGCCGGATACCGGGACAGGGGGCCGACGAGCAGTACTTC

v_call: TRBV4-1
d_call: NA
j_call: TRBJ1-6
cdr3_length: 16
clone_size: NA
cdr3_aa: CASSQGLQVYNSPLHF
cdr3_nt: TGCGCCAGCAGCCAAGGGTTACAGGTCTATAATTCACCCCTCCACTTT

v_call: TRBV24-1
d_call: NA
j_call: TRBJ2-7
cdr3_length: 16
clone_size: NA
cdr3_aa: CATSDPTGSRPGEQYF
cdr3_nt: TGTGCCACCAGTGACCCTACAGGGTCCCGGCCGGGCGAGCAGTACTTC

v_call: TRBV12-3/TRBV12-4
d_call: TRBD1
j_call: TRBJ2-7
cdr3_length: 13
clone_size: NA
cdr3_aa: CASALQGRPRKYF
cdr3_nt: TGTGCCAGCGCACTACAGGGGCGTCCCCGGAAGTACTTC

v_call: TRBV4-1
d_call: TRBD1
j_call: TRBJ1-5
cdr3_length: 17
clone_size: NA
cdr3_aa: CASSQARTGTSNQPQHF
cdr3_nt: TGCGCCAGCAGCCAAGCCCGGACAGGAACTAGCAATCAGCCCCAGCATTTT

v_call: TRBV4-2
d_call: NA
j_call: TRBJ2-5
cdr3_length: 16
clone_size: NA
cdr3_aa: CASSQDHLSGQETQYF
cdr3_nt: TGTGCCAGCAGCCAAGATCATTTGTCCGGCCAAGAGACCCAGTACTTC

v_call: TRBV7-3
d_call: NA
j_call: TRBJ2-6
cdr3_length: 16
clone_size: few
cdr3_aa: CASSTGVPSGANVLTF
cdr3_nt: TGTGCCAGCAGCACGGGGGTTCCCTCTGGGGCCAACGTCCTGACTTTC

v_call: TRBV5-8
d_call: NA
j_call: TRBJ1-1
cdr3_length: 15
clone_size: once
cdr3_aa: CASSLGLGLNTEAFF
cdr3_nt: TGTGCCAGCAGCTTGGGACTGGGGCTGAACACTGAAGCTTTCTTT

v_call: TRBV20-1
d_call: NA
j_call: TRBJ1-1
cdr3_length: 11
clone_size: NA
cdr3_aa: CSAVRGVEAFF
cdr3_nt: TGCAGTGCTGTCAGGGGTGTAGAAGCTTTCTTT

v_call: TRBV10-1
d_call: NA
j_call: TRBJ1-4
cdr3_length: 16
clone_size: NA
cdr3_aa: CASSESKGLTNEKLFF
cdr3_nt: TGCGCCAGCAGTGAGTCGAAGGGACTAACTAATGAAAAACTGTTTTTT

v_call: TRBV5-5
d_call: NA
j_call: TRBJ1-2
cdr3_length: 13
clone_size: NA
cdr3_aa: CASSPSEGGGYTF
cdr3_nt: TGTGCCAGCAGCCCCAGCGAGGGCGGGGGCTACACCTTC

v_call: TRBV4-2
d_call: TRBD2
j_call: TRBJ2-1
cdr3_length: 17
clone_size: NA
cdr3_aa: CASSQDDRREGGNEQFF
cdr3_nt: TGTGCCAGCAGCCAAGATGACCGACGGGAGGGCGGCAATGAGCAGTTCTTC

v_call: TRBV6-5
d_call: NA
j_call: TRBJ2-3
cdr3_length: 13
clone_size: NA
cdr3_aa: CASSWGPGDTQYF
cdr3_nt: TGTGCCAGCAGTTGGGGGCCAGGAGATACGCAGTATTTT

v_call: TRBV12-3/TRBV12-4
d_call: NA
j_call: TRBJ1-2
cdr3_length: 12
clone_size: NA
cdr3_aa: CASLTIGSGYTF
cdr3_nt: TGTGCCAGCCTCACAATTGGGAGTGGCTACACCTTC